This T cell receptor beta chain was identified in a study of human T cells and chemical hapten exposure. Turning to the study itself: Patch testing was performed with 0.01% DPC on the upper back, with reading at 6 days.

This CDR3 comprises 17 residues. Trimming pared 2 bases from V and 0 bases from J, leaving 14 bases between. Germline values: CDR1 KGHSH, CDR2 LQKENI. This clonotype was seen a few times. No antigen is known for it. Study-level findings and limits: Among expanded TCRs, significantly more large CDR3 similarity clusters formed than among controls.

The sample's time point: patch test 1, 2 weeks after DPC sensitization. Sample treatment: therapeutic diphenylcyclopropenone sensitization with weekly scalp DPC. One entry per CDR3 protein, called by TCRdb with MiXCR from the RACE reads. The table records 80,000 to 100,000 distinct CDR3 sequences, about 6.8% of them present only once. The starting material was whole blood, obtained in connection with sensitization to the hapten diphenylcyclopropenone (DPC). The chain has TRBV18 and TRBJ1-5; tentative D call: TRBD1 (5 bases). This receptor was identified in a woman aged 25 to 39 with alopecia areata. Some clones in this sample may be carry-over from other donors' samples. The chain's CDR3 is CASSPFGGDYSNQPQHF. The DNA of the CDR3 is TGTGCCAGCTCACCATTCGGAGGGGATTATAGCAATCAGCCCCAGCATTTT.